Listed below are T cell receptor beta chains from one sample, sequenced in a study of T cell responses to AZD1222 COVID-19 vaccine. Using immunoSEQ multiplex PCR, the repertoire was profiled, and TCRdb retains in-frame clones only, with some absent. The sample contains about 110,000 clones, about 94% of which appear only once. This specimen consisted of peripheral blood, obtained 28 days after the second AZD1222 dose. These TCRs come from an adult who received the AZD1222 COVID-19 vaccine. CDR3s include the opening cysteine and the closing phenylalanine or tryptophan. A D gene is named only where the DNA matches it firmly. The size entry is marked missing in some rows and otherwise reads once, few, many or a size class.

abundance	v_gene	d_gene	j_gene	CDR3nt	CDR3aa
.	TRBV5-8	.	TRBJ1-1	TGTGCCAGCAGCTTGGAGGTTTATGGGATTCGCACTGAAGCTTTCTTT	CASSLEVYGIRTEAFF
.	TRBV5-1	.	TRBJ2-3	TGCGCCAGCAGCTTGGAGTCAGATACGCAGTATTTT	CASSLESDTQYF
once	TRBV6-5	.	TRBJ2-7	TGTGCCAGCAGTTTGGGGAGCTCCTACGAGCAGTACTTC	CASSLGSSYEQYF
.	TRBV11-2	.	TRBJ2-7	TGTGCCAGCAGCTTAGAGACAGAAAGCTCCTACGAGCAGTACTTC	CASSLETESSYEQYF
.	TRBV6-5	.	TRBJ2-7	TGTGCCAGCAGTTACTCGCCGAGCTCCTACGAGCAGTACTTC	CASSYSPSSYEQYF
.	TRBV4-1	TRBD1	TRBJ1-2	TGCGCCAGCAGCCAAGTGCTGACAGGGGGAAACTATGGCTACACCTTC	CASSQVLTGGNYGYTF
.	TRBV5-1	.	TRBJ2-1	TGCGCCAGCAGCTTCTCGGCATCTGGGCAGTTCTTC	CASSFSASGQFF
.	TRBV4-1	.	TRBJ2-2	TGCGCCAGCAGCCAAGCTGTGACAGGGAACACCGGGGAGCTGTTTTTT	CASSQAVTGNTGELFF
.	TRBV5-8	.	TRBJ1-5	TGTGCCAGCTCTCCTCGTCAGCCCCAGCATTTT	CASSPRQPQHF
.	TRBV6-5	.	TRBJ2-5	TGTGCCACCGGTTGGTCCCAAGAGACCCAGTACTTC	CATGWSQETQYF
.	TRBV7-9	.	TRBJ2-4	TGTGCCAGCAGCTTAGACATAGGGCCCGCCAAAAACATTCAGTACTTC	CASSLDIGPAKNIQYF
.	TRBV6-5	.	TRBJ2-7	TGTGCCAGCATCCATCTCCAAGGATCTAAGGGGGAGCAGTACTTC	CASIHLQGSKGEQYF
.	TRBV12-5	.	TRBJ2-7	TGTGCTAGTGGAATCACAGGGCCCCACTACGAGCAGTACTTC	CASGITGPHYEQYF
.	TRBV6-2/TRBV6-3	.	TRBJ1-1	TGTGCCAGCAGTCAGACGCCAACCACTGAAGCTTTCTTT	CASSQTPTTEAFF
.	TRBV7-6	.	TRBJ1-1	TGTGCCAGCAGCTTAGGGAGCGGGGGGGGAGCTTTCTTT	CASSLGSGGGAFF
.	TRBV25-1	.	TRBJ1-6	TGTGCCAGCAGTGAGTTGAGCTCCTATAATTCACCCCTCCACTTT	CASSELSSYNSPLHF
.	TRBV5-8	.	TRBJ2-1	TGTGCCAGCAGCTTCGTTGTCGGCGGCAATGAGCAGTTCTTC	CASSFVVGGNEQFF
.	TRBV5-1	.	TRBJ1-2	TGCGCCAGCAGCTTATTGGAAACGGGGATAGGATATGGCTACACCTTC	CASSLLETGIGYGYTF
.	TRBV5-4	.	TRBJ1-4	TGTGCCAGCAGCCATCTTGACAGCAACCTTGGGGAAAAACTGTTTTTT	CASSHLDSNLGEKLFF
.	TRBV2	.	TRBJ1-6	TGTGCCAGCAGTGAACCAGTGGGCTTTAACTCACCCCTCCACTTT	CASSEPVGFNSPLHF
once	TRBV4-2	.	TRBJ1-5	TGTGCCAGCAGCCAAGGGTACGCTCCGGTCAATCAGCCCCAGCATTTT	CASSQGYAPVNQPQHF
.	TRBV29-1	TRBD2	TRBJ2-5	TGCAGCGTTTATGGGACTAGCGGACAAGAGACCCAGTACTTC	CSVYGTSGQETQYF
.	TRBV7-8	TRBD1	TRBJ1-1	TGTGCCAGCAGCTCCTCAGGGGGGAGCACTGAAGCTTTCTTT	CASSSSGGSTEAFF
.	TRBV2	TRBD1	TRBJ2-2	TGTGCCAGCAGCTACGACAGGGGGCTCACCGGGGAGCTGTTTTTT	CASSYDRGLTGELFF
.	TRBV21-1	.	TRBJ1-2	TGTGCCAGCCGCCGTGTCGGTTGCTACACCTTC	CASRRVGCYTF
.	TRBV9	.	TRBJ2-3	TGTGCCAGCAGCGTAGCGGGGGTCGGGGGCCCTCGCACAGATACGCAGTATTTT	CASSVAGVGGPRTDTQYF
.	TRBV24-1	TRBD1	TRBJ2-1	TGTGCCACCAGTGAAGGTACAGGGGTAGGCCTGGGGAATGAGCAGTTCTTC	CATSEGTGVGLGNEQFF
.	TRBV28	.	TRBJ2-5	TGTGCCAGCAGTTTTTGGGGCAGCCAAGAGACCCAGTACTTC	CASSFWGSQETQYF